A single sample gave rise to the 5 T cell receptor beta chains below, sequenced in a study of T-cell reconstitution after alpha-beta-depleted transplantation in children. This sample's TCRbeta library carried unique molecular identifier barcodes. A single record per CDR3 protein comes from TCRdb applying MiXCR to the PCR reads. The sample includes 200,000 to 250,000 distinct CDR3 sequences, around 9.6% of them seen just once. The sample in question was PBMCs from the stem cell graft donor, obtained from the stem cell graft. These receptors all stem from a human donor who donated a stem cell graft to a child with acute lymphoblastic leukemia.

This clonotype was seen more than once but under ten times. This sequence joins TRBV6-4 and TRBJ1-6; D may be TRBD1 (5 bases). Trimming left V 0 bases short and J 7 bases short, with 10 bases between. Germline lookup yields CDR1 MRHNA and CDR2 SNTAGT. The CDR3 has 15 residues. The CDR3 sequence: CASSDSGTVNSPLHF. The CDR3, as DNA: TGTGCCAGCAGTGACTCCGGGACGGTGAATTCACCCCTCCACTTT.

The chain uses TRBV27 and TRBJ2-3, with 15 bases identical to TRBD2. Germline V gene sequence: CDR1 MNHEY, CDR2 SMNVEV (reference sequence). The V and J ends lost 0 bases and 4 bases, in that order; junction bases with no gene match: 5. CDR3 length: 18 residues. As DNA, the CDR3 is TGTGCCAGCAGTTTATCGGGGACTAGCGGGGGGACGGCAGATACGCAGTATTTT. Its protein is CASSLSGTSGGTADTQYF.

This clonotype was picked up a small number of times. The V call is TRBV19, the J call TRBJ1-2; 7 bases are shared with TRBD1. CDR3 length: 14 residues. Looked up from germline, CDR1 is LNHDA and CDR2 is SQIVND (reference sequence). J gave up 2 bases and V 7 bases, and 7 bases lay outside the gene matches. The CDR3 protein is CASTTGTENYGYTF. The CDR3 DNA reads TGTGCCAGTACCACCGGGACAGAGAACTATGGCTACACCTTC.

This clonotype was detected ten times or more. The chain recombines TRBV5-1 with TRBJ1-2; 8 bases are a match to TRBD1. In germline, CDR1 is SGHRS, CDR2 YFSETQ. V lost 2 bases and J lost 1; bases outside the gene matches: 10. The CDR3 totals 17 residues. The CDR3 spells CASSLSGGARNNYGYTF. The CDR3 DNA follows: TGCGCCAGCAGCTTATCAGGGGGCGCAAGAAATAACTATGGCTACACCTTC.

V gene TRBV6-5 combines with J gene TRBJ1-6; D gene ambiguous. Trimming removed 2 bases at V and 0 bases at J, with 5 bases between. The CDR3 covers 15 residues. In germline, CDR1 is MNHEY, CDR2 SVGAGI. In DNA, the CDR3 is TGTGCCAGCAGTTACGATAGCTCCTATAATTCACCCCTCCACTTT. Translated: CASSYDSSYNSPLHF.